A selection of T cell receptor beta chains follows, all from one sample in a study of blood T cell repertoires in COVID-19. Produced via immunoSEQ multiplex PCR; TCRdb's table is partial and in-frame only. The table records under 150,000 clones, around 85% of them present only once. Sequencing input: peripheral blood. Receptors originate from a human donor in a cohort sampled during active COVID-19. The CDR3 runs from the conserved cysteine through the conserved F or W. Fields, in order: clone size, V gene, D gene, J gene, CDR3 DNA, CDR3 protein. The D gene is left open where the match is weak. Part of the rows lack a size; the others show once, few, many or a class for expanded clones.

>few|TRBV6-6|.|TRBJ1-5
TGTGCCAGCAGTCGGGGGCCGGGCAATCAGCCCCAGCATTTT
CASSRGPGNQPQHF
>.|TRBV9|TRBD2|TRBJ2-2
TGTGCCAGCAGCGTAGTTAGCGGGGCTTTCACCGGGGAGCTGTTTTTT
CASSVVSGAFTGELFF
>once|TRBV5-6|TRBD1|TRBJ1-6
TGTGCCAGCAGCTTGGGGGGCGGGGACAGCGCTAATTCACCCCTCCACTTT
CASSLGGGDSANSPLHF
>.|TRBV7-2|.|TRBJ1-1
TGTGCCAGCAGCTCTCAAGGGGCCCCGAACACTGAAGCTTTCTTT
CASSSQGAPNTEAFF
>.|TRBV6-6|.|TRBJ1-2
TGTGCCAGCACATATGAGGGATCTTATGGCTACACCTTC
CASTYEGSYGYTF
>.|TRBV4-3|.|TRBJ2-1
TGCGCCAGCAGCCAAGATTGGGACGGGAGTCGAGATGAGCAGTTCTTC
CASSQDWDGSRDEQFF
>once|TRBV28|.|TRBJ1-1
TGTGCCAGCAGTTTACCCCCTAACACTGAAGCTTTCTTT
CASSLPPNTEAFF
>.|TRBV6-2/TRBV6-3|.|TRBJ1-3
TGTGCCAGCAGTCAGAGCGGAGGAAACACCATATATTTT
CASSQSGGNTIYF
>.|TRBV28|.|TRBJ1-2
TGTGCCACCCCGCAATCCCCGGGGACTAACTATGGCTACACCTTC
CATPQSPGTNYGYTF
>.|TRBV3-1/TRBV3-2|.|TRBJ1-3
TGTGCCAGCAGCGCAGAAGCCCCAGGGACTGGAAACACCATATATTTT
CASSAEAPGTGNTIYF
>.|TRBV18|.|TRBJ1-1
TGTGCCAGCTTCGCACCCAGGGAGAACACTGAAGCTTTCTTT
CASFAPRENTEAFF
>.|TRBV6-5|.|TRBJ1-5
TGTGCCAGCCGAAGACAGACCAATCAGCCCCAGCATTTT
CASRRQTNQPQHF
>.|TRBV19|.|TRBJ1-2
TGTGCCAGTAGTACACCAGGGGAGAGGAACTATGGCTACACCTTC
CASSTPGERNYGYTF
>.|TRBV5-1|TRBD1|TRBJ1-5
TGCGCCAGCAGATATGACAGGGACCAGCCCCAGCATTTT
CASRYDRDQPQHF
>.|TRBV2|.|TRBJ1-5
TGTGCCAGCAGGGCGGATAGCAATCAGCCCCAGCATTTT
CASRADSNQPQHF
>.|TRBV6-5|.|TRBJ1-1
TGTGCCAGCAGTAAACAGGGATCGCGGCCTGAAGCTTTCTTT
CASSKQGSRPEAFF
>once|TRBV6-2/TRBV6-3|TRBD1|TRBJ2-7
TGTGCCAGCAGTTGGGACAGGCGAACCACTAGCTCCTACGAGCAGTACTTC
CASSWDRRTTSSYEQYF
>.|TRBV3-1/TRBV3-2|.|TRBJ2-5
TGTGCCAGCAGCCAAGATTCCCCGGGAAAGACCCAGTACTTC
CASSQDSPGKTQYF
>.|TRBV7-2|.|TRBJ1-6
TGTGCCAGCAGCTCCCGGGACTTTGATTCACCCCTCCACTTT
CASSSRDFDSPLHF
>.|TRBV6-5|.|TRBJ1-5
TGTGCCAGCAGTTCACAGGGAAGGGAACAGCCCCAGCATTTT
CASSSQGREQPQHF
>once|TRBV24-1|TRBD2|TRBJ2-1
TGTGCCACCAGTGCCGGGACTAACAATGAGCAGTTCTTC
CATSAGTNNEQFF
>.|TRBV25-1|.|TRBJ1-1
TGTGCAGATCGTCAATCGCGGGCAGGGGCTGAAGCTTTCTTT
CADRQSRAGAEAFF
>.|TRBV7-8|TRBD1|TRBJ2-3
TGTGCCAGCAGCAAGACAGGGGTTTCAGATACGCAGTATTTT
CASSKTGVSDTQYF
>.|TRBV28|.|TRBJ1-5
TGTGCCAGCACCCTGGGGGGGACGGGCAATCAGCCCCAGCATTTT
CASTLGGTGNQPQHF
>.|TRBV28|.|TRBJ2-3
TGTGCCAGCAGTACCGTGGGCGGGGGCATTGTAGATACGCAGTATTTT
CASSTVGGGIVDTQYF
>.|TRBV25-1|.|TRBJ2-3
TGTGCCAGCAGTGTTTGGGGGGGCGCAGATACGCAGTATTTT
CASSVWGGADTQYF
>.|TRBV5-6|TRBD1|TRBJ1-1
TGTGCCAGCAGCTTGGTTGTCGAGGGGGCTTCCGCTTTCTTT
CASSLVVEGASAFF
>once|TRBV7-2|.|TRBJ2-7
TGTGCCAGCAGCCTGACCATTTCTAGCGAGCAGTACTTC
CASSLTISSEQYF
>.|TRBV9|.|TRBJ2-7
TGTGCCAGCAGTGTCTCTTGGGGGGACTACGAGCAGTACTTC
CASSVSWGDYEQYF
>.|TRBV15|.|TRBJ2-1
TGTGCCACCAGCAGAGGACAGTGGAATGAGCAGTTCTTC
CATSRGQWNEQFF
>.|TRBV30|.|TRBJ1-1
TGTGCCTGGAGTGAGGGGCAGGGGAGGGGAGCTTTCTTT
CAWSEGQGRGAFF
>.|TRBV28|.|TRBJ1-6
TGTGCCAGCACCCGAAGGCAGGGTTTTAATTCACCCCTCCACTTT
CASTRRQGFNSPLHF
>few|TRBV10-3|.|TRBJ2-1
TGTGCCATCAGTGAAGGAGGGTGGAAAGATGAGCAGTTCTTC
CAISEGGWKDEQFF
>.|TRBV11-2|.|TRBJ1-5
TGTGCCAGCAGCCGGGAGTACAATCAGCCCCAGCATTTT
CASSREYNQPQHF
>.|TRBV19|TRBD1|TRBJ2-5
TGTGCCAGTAGTTTGGGACAGGGGGCTTTAGAGACCCAGTACTTC
CASSLGQGALETQYF
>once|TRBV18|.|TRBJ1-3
TGTGCCAGCTCACCACCCTCAGGTAGTAGGAGGACCATATATTTT
CASSPPSGSRRTIYF
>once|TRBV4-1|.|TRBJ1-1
TGCGCCAGCAGCCAAGTAATGCAGATAATGAACACTGAAGCTTTCTTT
CASSQVMQIMNTEAFF
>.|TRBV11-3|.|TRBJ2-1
TGTGCCAGCAGCTTAGGGGGGGTCGCCTACAATGAGCAGTTCTTC
CASSLGGVAYNEQFF
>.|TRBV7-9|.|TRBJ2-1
TGTGCCAGCAGCTTAGAGGGAGGTGAGCAGTTCTTC
CASSLEGGEQFF